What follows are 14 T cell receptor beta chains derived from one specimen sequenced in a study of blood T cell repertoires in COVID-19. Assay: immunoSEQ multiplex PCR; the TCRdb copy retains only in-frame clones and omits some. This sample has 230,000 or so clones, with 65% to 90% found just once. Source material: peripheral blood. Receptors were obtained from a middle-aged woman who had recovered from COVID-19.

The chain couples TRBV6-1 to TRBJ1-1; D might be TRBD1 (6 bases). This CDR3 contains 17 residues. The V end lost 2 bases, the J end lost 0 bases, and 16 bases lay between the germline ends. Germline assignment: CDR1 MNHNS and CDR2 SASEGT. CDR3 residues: CASSENPIGTLNTEAFF. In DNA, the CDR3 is TGTGCCAGCAGTGAAAATCCGATTGGGACACTGAACACTGAAGCTTTCTTT.

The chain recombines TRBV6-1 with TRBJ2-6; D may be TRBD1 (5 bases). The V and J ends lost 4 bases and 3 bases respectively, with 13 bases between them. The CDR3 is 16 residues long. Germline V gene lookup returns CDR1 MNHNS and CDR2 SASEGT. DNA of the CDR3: TGTGCCAGCAGTGCTTTTGGGGCTTTTGGGGCCAACGTCCTGACTTTC. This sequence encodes CASSAFGAFGANVLTF.

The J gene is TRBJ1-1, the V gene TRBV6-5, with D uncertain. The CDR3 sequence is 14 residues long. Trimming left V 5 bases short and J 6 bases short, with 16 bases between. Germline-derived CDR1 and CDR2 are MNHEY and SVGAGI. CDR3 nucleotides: TGTGCCAGCAGTCCTTCAGGCGTAGTAGCTGAAGCTTTCTTT. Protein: CASSPSGVVAEAFF.

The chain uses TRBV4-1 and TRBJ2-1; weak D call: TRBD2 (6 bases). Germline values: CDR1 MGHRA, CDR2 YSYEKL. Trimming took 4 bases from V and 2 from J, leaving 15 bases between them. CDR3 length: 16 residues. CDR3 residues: CASSLSGGETYNEQFF. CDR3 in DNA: TGCGCCAGCAGCCTAAGTGGCGGGGAAACCTACAATGAGCAGTTCTTC.

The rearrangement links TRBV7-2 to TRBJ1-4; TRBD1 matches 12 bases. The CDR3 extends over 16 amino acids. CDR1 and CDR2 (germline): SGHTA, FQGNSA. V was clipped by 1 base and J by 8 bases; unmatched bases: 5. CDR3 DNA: TGTGCCAGCAGCTTAGGAGGGGACAGGGGGCAAGAAAAACTGTTTTTT. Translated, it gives CASSLGGDRGQEKLFF.

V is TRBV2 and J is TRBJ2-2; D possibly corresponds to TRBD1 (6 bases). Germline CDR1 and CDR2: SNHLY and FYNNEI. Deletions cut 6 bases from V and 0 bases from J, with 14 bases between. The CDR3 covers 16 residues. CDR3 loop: CASSLQGSANTGELFF. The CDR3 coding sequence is TGTGCCAGCAGCTTACAGGGATCCGCGAACACCGGGGAGCTGTTTTTT.

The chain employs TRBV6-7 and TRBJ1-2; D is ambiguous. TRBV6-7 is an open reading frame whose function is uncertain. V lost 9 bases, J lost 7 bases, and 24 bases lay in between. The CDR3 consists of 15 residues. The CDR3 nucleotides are TGTGCCAGTTCAGACCCATCCTATCCAGGTTGTGGCTACACCTTC. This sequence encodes CASSDPSYPGCGYTF.

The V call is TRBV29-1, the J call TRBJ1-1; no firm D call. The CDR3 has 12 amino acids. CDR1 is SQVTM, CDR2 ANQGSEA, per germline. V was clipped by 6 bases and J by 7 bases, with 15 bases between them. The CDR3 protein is CSVISTSREAFF. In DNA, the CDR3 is TGCAGCGTAATAAGTACTTCTCGTGAAGCTTTCTTT. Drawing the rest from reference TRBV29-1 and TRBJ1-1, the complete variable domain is SAVISQKPSRDICQRGTSLTIQCQVDSQVTMMFWYRQQPGQSLTLIATANQGSEATYESGFVIDKFPISRPNLTFSTLTVSNMSPEDSSIYLCSVISTSREAFFGQGTRLTVV.

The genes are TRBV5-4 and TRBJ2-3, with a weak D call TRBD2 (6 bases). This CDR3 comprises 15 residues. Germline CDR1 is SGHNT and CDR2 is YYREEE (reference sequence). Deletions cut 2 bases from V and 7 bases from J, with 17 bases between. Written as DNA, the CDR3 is TGTGCCAGCAGCTTAGATGCCGGGACTGGAAATACGCAGTATTTT. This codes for CASSLDAGTGNTQYF.

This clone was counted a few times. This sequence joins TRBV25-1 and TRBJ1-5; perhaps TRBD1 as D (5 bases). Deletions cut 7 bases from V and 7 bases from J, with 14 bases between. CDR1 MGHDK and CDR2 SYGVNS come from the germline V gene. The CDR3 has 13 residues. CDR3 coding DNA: TGTGCCAGCACCTCGGGGAGGGGACAGCCCCAGCATTTT. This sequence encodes CASTSGRGQPQHF. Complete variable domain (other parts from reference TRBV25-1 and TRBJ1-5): EADIYQTPRYLVIGTGKKITLECSQTMGHDKMYWYQQDPGMELHLIHYSYGVNSTEKGDLSSESTVSRIRTEHFPLTLESARPSHTSQYLCASTSGRGQPQHFGDGTRLSIL.

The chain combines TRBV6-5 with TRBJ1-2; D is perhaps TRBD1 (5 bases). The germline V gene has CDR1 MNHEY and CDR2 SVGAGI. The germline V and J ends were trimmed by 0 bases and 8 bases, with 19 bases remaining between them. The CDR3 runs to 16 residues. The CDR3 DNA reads TGTGCCAGCAGTTACTCGACTTCGGCAGGGCTTGGGGGCTACACCTTC. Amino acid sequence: CASSYSTSAGLGGYTF.

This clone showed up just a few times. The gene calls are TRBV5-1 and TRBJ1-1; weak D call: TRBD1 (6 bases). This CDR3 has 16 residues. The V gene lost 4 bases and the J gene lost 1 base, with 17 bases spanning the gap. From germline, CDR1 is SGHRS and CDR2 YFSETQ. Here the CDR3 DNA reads TGCGCCAGCAGCCGCCTTGGGGGGGGCTCGAACACTGAAGCTTTCTTT. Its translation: CASSRLGGGSNTEAFF.

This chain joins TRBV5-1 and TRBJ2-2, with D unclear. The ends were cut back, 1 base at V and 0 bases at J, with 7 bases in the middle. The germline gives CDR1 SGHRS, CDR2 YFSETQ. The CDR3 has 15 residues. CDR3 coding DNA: TGCGCCAGCAGCTTGACAGTTTCGAACACCGGGGAGCTGTTTTTT. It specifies CASSLTVSNTGELFF.

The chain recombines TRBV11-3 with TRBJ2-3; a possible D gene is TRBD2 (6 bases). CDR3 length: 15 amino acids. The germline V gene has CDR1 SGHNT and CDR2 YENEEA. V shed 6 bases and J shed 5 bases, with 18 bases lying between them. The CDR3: CASSKEGPPLDTQYF. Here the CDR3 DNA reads TGTGCCAGCAGTAAGGAGGGGCCCCCGTTAGATACGCAGTATTTT.